This TCR beta chain comes out of a study of blood T cell repertoires in COVID-19 (dated by TCRdb to about 2020). The study in broad terms: The collaborator samples originated in the United States, Italy and Spain and spanned the acute and convalescent phases of COVID-19. Samples came from the ongoing ImmuneRACE study (first 160 participants) plus 1,254 subjects from 6 global collaborators. The sample metadata nearly always contained a de-identified subject ID, COVID-19 status, age in years and sex. Deeply sampled blood TCRbeta repertoires from subjects exposed to, actively infected with, or recovered from COVID-19 were included in the dataset. The repertoires were released in a freely available public database meant as a resource for research on the immune response to SARS-CoV-2. Where HLA class I and class II types were available, the types were taken from metadata supplied by the sample provider, not from assay-based typing. The prospective study material was composed of cDNA or gDNA derived from T cells, B-cell-depleted T cells, or PBMCs. Study-level results and caveats: How much clinical and demographic metadata was included differed by source and by participant, and the metadata was provided uncurated.

As encoded in the germline V gene (reference sequence), CDR1 is LNHNV while CDR2 is YYDKDF. The CDR3 runs 21 residues from the cysteine to the phenylalanine. The CDR3 DNA has 63 bases and is translated from base 1. V loses 1 base at its end and J loses 4 bases; junction bases beyond the gene matches: 23. As to this clone: Its cognate antigen has yet to be identified. Per-base qualities were not stored, and no clone one base away is much larger.

The collaborating institutions used their own protocols to collect whole blood in K2EDTA tubes. For TCRbeta analysis, collaborators shipped samples in one of three forms: frozen whole blood, isolated PBMCs, or DNA extracted from either of those sample types. The immunoSEQ Assay, a bias-controlled multiplex PCR, was used to amplify TCRbeta CDR3 regions from genomic DNA. In the paper's pipeline: The number of nucleated cells in each sample was estimated by amplification of reference gene primers within the assay. To quantify the absolute abundance of each unique TCRbeta CDR3 rearrangement, sequence reads were collapsed and filtered. For each sample, productive Simpson clonality was calculated as the square root of Simpson's diversity index over productive rearrangements. TCRdb mirrors the immuneACCESS table, restricted to in-frame sequences. Some clones are absent from its copies; in checked studies, under half trace to an unresolved V gene, and the reason for the others is unknown. V, J and clone size are taken as reported in that table, and D and trimming were inferred from the DNA itself. In this sample the table shows over 85,000 clones, around nine tenths of which occur a single time. The leading ten clones occupy about 5% of the sample.

The chain is made from TRBV15 and TRBJ2-7, with 9 bases aligning to TRBD1. This receptor was identified in a man between 35 and 55 years old with acute or convalescent COVID-19. Sequences were obtained from peripheral blood. The CDR3 protein: CATSRAPPIRDRANTVYEQYF. The bases read TGTGCCACCAGCAGAGCCCCTCCGATCCGGGACAGGGCCAATACCGTTTACGAGCAGTACTTC.